This TCR beta chain was recovered during a study of early T cells in non-severe SARS-CoV-2 infection. Tagging with unique molecular identifiers was applied to individual cDNA molecules. From the 5' RACE reads, TCRdb called clonotypes with MiXCR, one entry per CDR3 protein. The sample lists 55,000 to 80,000 distinct CDR3 sequences, almost 9% occurring once. This CDR3 region has 12 residues. This specimen consisted of whole blood, obtained at baseline. This TCR was recovered from an adult who was a healthcare worker with PCR-confirmed SARS-CoV-2 infection or an uninfected control (not recorded which). The rearrangement joins TRBV21-1 to TRBJ2-7. TRBV21-1 is deemed a pseudogene. Here the CDR3 reads CASSPQFYEQYF. Written as DNA, the CDR3 is TGTGCCAGCAGCCCACAATTCTACGAGCAGTACTTC.